This T cell receptor (beta chain) emerged from a study of shared clonotypes between healthy human individuals. Sequencing on ten immunoSEQ deep assay plates was performed for unsorted PBMC DNA. Assay used: immunoSEQ multiplex PCR; TCRdb lists only in-frame clones, some missing. The sample lists 500,000 to 650,000 clones, 70% to 80% seen once, with around 13% in the top ten. The CDR3 covers 15 residues. Trimming left V 8 bases short and J 1 base short, with 17 bases between. CDR1 and CDR2 from the germline V gene are ENHRY and SYGVKD. This chain joins TRBV10-3 and TRBJ1-1; tentative D call: TRBD1 (6 bases). The sequence derives from a woman aged 40 to 50 in good health. Some clones in this sample may be carry-over from other donors' samples. Sequencing used PBMCs. CDR3 region: CAIGGSQIGNTEAFF. CDR3 in DNA: TGTGCCATCGGGGGCAGCCAAATCGGGAACACTGAAGCTTTCTTT.